This TCR beta chain was sequenced during a study of blood T cell repertoires in COVID-19. The V end was cut by 7 bases, the J end by 10 bases, with 13 bases between. This CDR3 spans 11 amino acids. Per the authors' pipeline: The authors estimated nucleated cell counts from reference gene primer amplification. Data came from immunoSEQ multiplex PCR; TCRdb stores just in-frame clones and leaves some out. V, J and clone size reflect that table, while D and trimming were determined from the DNA. The sample yields about 54,000 clones, roughly four fifths seen once. This sequence originates from a woman in her fifties or sixties with acute or convalescent COVID-19. This sequence joins TRBV12-3 or TRBV12-4 and TRBJ1-1, with D tentatively TRBD1 (5 bases). The material sequenced was peripheral blood. CDR3 coding DNA: TGTGCCAGCACTGGGACCGGGGGAGCTTTCTTT. As protein: CASTGTGGAFF.